The T cell receptor beta chain under discussion was sequenced for a study of T-cell reconstitution after alpha-beta-depleted transplantation in children. This CDR3 spans 17 amino acids. CDR1 and CDR2 (germline): SGDLS, YYNGEE. The V and J ends lost 3 bases and 4 bases, in that order; junction bases with no gene match: 12. The library targeted TCRbeta and was prepared with unique molecular identifiers. TCRdb reanalysed the PCR reads using MiXCR and keeps one entry per CDR3 protein. The repertoire holds hundreds of thousands of distinct CDR3 sequences, with 32% as singletons. This sequence was found in a human donor who donated a stem cell graft to a child with aplastic anemia. The sample here was PBMCs from the stem cell graft donor, taken from the stem cell graft. The genes are TRBV9 and TRBJ2-2; TRBD1 aligns across 7 bases. For the CDR3, the DNA is TGTGCCAGCAGCGCGACCAAGGGACAGACGAGCACCGGGGAGCTGTTTTTT. Residues: CASSATKGQTSTGELFF.